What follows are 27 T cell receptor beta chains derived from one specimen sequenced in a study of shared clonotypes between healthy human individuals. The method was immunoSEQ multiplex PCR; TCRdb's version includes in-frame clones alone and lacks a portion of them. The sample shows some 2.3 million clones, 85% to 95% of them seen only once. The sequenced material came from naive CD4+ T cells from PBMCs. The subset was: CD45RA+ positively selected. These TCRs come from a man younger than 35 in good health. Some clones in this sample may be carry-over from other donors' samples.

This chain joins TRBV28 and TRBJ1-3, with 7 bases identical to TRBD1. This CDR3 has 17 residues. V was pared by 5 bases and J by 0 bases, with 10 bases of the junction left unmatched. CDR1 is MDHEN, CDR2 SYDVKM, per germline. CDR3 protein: CASSLIRTGDSGNTIYF. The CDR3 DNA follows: TGTGCCAGCAGTCTGATCCGGACAGGCGACTCTGGAAACACCATATATTTT.

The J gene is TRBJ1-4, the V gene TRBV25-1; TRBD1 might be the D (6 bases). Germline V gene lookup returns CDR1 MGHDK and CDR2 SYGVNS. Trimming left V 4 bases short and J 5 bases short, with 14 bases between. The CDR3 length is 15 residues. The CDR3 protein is CASSGGGRGNEKLFF. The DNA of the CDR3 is TGTGCCAGCAGTGGGGGGGGCCGGGGGAATGAAAAACTGTTTTTT.

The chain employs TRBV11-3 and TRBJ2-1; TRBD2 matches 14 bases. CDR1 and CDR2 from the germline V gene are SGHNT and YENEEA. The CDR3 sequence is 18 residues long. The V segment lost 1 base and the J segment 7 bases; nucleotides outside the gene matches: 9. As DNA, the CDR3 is TGTGCCAGCAGCTTAGGCGGACTAGCGGGAGGAAGTGGGAATGAGCAGTTCTTC. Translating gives CASSLGGLAGGSGNEQFF.

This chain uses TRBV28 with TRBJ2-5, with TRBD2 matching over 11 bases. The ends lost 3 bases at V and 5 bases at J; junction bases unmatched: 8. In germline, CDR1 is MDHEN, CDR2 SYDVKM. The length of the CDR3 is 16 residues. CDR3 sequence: CASSFTSGGPKETQYF. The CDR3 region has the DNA TGTGCCAGCAGTTTTACTAGCGGGGGTCCCAAGGAGACCCAGTACTTC. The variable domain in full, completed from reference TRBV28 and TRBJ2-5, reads DVKVTQSSRYLVKRTGEKVFLECVQDMDHENMFWYRQDPGLGLRLIYFSYDVKMKEKGDIPEGYSVSREKKERFSLILESASTNQTSMYLCASSFTSGGPKETQYFGPGTRLLVL.

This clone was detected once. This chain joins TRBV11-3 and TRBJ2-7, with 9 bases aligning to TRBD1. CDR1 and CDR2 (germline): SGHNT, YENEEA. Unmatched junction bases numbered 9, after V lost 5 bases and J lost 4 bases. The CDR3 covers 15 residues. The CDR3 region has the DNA TGTGCCAGCAGCCACGGGCCGGGACAGGGTTACGAGCAGTACTTC. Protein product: CASSHGPGQGYEQYF.

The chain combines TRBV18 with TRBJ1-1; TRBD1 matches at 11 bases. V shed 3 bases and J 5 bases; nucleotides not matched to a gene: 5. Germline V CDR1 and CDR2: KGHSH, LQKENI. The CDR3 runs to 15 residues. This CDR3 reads CASSPYGQGATEAFF. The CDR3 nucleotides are TGTGCCAGCTCACCTTACGGACAGGGGGCTACTGAAGCTTTCTTT.

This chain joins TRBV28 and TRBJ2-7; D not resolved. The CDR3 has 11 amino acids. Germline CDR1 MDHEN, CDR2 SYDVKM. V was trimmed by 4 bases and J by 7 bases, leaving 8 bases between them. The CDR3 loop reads CASSYKQEQYF. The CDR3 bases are TGTGCCAGCAGTTACAAACAGGAGCAGTACTTC.

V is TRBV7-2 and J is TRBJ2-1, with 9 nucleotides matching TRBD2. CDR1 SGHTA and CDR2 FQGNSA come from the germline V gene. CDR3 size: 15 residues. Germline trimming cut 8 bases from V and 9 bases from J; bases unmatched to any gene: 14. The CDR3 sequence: CASGQAGGPSGEQFF. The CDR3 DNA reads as TGTGCCAGCGGGCAGGCGGGAGGGCCCTCGGGTGAGCAGTTCTTC.

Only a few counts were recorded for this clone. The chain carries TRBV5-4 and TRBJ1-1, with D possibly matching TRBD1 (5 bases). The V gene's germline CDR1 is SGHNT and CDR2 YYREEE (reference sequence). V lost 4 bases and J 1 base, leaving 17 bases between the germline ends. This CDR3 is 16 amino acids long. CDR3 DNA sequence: TGTGCCAGCAGCCCCGAATCGACGGGACGGAACACTGAAGCTTTCTTT. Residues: CASSPESTGRNTEAFF.

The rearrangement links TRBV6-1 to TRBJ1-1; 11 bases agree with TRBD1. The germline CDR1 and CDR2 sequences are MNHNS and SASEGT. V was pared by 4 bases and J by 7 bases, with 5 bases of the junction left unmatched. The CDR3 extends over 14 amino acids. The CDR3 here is CASSVGQGGGEAFF. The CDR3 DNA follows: TGTGCCAGCAGTGTGGGACAGGGGGGTGGTGAAGCTTTCTTT.

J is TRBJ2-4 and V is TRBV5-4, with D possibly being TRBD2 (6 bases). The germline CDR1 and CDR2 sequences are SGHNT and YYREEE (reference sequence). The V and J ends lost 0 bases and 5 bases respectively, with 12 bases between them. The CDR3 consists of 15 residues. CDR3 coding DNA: TGTGCCAGCAGCTTGGAAGGAGGAGGGCAAAACATTCAGTACTTC. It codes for CASSLEGGGQNIQYF.

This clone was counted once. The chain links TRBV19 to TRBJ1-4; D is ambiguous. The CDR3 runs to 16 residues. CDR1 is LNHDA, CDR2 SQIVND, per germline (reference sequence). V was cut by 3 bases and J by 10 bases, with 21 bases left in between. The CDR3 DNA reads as TGTGCCAGTAGTATTGTCACGGCCCAAGAAAGAGGAAAACTGTTTTTT. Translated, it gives CASSIVTAQERGKLFF.

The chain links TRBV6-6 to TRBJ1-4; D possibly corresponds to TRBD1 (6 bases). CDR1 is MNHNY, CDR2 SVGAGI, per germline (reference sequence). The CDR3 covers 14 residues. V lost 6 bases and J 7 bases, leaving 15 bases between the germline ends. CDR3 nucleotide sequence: TGTGCCAGCAGGGGGGGTGCAGGGGTTGAAAAACTGTTTTTT. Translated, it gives CASRGGAGVEKLFF.

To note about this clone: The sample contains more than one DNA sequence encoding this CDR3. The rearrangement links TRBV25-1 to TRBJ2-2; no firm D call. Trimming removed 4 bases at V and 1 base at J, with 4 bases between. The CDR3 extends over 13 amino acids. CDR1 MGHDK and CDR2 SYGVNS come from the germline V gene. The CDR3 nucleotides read TGTGCCAGCAGTGGCGGGAACACCGGGGAGCTGTTTTTT. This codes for CASSGGNTGELFF. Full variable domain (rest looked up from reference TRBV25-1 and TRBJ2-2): EADIYQTPRYLVIGTGKKITLECSQTMGHDKMYWYQQDPGMELHLIHYSYGVNSTEKGDLSSESTVSRIRTEHFPLTLESARPSHTSQYLCASSGGNTGELFFGEGSRLTVL.

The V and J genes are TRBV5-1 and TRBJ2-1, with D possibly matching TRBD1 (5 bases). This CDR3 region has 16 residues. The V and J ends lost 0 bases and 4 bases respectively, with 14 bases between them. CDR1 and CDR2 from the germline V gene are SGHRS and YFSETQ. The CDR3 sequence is CASSLEGPTGYNEQFF. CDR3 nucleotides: TGCGCCAGCAGCTTGGAGGGGCCCACCGGGTACAATGAGCAGTTCTTC.

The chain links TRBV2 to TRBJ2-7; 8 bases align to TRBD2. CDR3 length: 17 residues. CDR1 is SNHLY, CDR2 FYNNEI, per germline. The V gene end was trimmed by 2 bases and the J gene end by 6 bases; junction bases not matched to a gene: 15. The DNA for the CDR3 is TGTGCCAGCAGTGAAAACCGGTTGGGACTAGGCCTGCGCGAGCAGTACTTC. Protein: CASSENRLGLGLREQYF.

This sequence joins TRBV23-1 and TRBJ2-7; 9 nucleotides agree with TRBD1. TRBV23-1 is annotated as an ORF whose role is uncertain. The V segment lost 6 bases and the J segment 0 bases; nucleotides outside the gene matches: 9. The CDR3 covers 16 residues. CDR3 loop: CASRNSRDRVSYEQYF. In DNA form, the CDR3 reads TGCGCCAGCAGAAATAGCCGGGACAGGGTCTCCTACGAGCAGTACTTC.

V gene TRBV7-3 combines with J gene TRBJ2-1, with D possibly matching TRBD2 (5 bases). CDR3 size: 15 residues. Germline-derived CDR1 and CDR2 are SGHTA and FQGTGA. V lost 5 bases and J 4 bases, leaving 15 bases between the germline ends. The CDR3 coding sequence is TGTGCCAGCAGCGCCGCTAGCAGTGCGTACAATGAGCAGTTCTTC. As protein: CASSAASSAYNEQFF.

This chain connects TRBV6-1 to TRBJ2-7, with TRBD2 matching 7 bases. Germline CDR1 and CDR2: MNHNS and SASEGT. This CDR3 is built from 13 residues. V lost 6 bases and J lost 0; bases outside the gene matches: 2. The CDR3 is CASRLAASYEQYF. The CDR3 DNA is TGTGCCAGCAGGCTAGCGGCCTCCTACGAGCAGTACTTC.

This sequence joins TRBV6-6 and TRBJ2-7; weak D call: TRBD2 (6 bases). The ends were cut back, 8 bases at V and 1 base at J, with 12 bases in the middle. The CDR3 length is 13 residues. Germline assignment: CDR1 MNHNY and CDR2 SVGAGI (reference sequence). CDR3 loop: CASAEAGSYEQYF. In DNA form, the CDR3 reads TGTGCCAGCGCAGAGGCGGGGTCCTACGAGCAGTACTTC.

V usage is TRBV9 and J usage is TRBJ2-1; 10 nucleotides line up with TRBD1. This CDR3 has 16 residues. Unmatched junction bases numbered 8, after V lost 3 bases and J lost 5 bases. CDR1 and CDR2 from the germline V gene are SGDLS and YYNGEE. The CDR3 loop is CASSGYRDRGHNEQFF. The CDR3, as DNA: TGTGCCAGCAGCGGATACCGGGACAGGGGACACAATGAGCAGTTCTTC.

This chain's CDR3 is CASRALQGTLQETQYF. CDR3 in DNA: TGTGCCAGCAGGGCCCTACAGGGGACCCTTCAAGAGACCCAGTACTTC. The gene calls are TRBV11-2 and TRBJ2-5; 7 nucleotides agree with TRBD1. V trimming: 6 bases; J trimming: 2 bases; junction bases outside the gene matches: 12. Germline loops: CDR1 SGHAT, CDR2 FQNNGV. This CDR3 is built from 16 residues.

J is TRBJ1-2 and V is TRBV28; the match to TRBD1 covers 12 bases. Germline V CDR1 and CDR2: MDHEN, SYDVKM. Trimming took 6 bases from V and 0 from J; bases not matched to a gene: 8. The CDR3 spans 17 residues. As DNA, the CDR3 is TGTGCCAGCAGCGAAGGGGGACAGGGGGCCACTAACTATGGCTACACCTTC. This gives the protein CASSEGGQGATNYGYTF.

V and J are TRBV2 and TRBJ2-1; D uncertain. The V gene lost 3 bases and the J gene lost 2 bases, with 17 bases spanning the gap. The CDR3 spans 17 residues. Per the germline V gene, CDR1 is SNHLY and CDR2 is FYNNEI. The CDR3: CASSEVFGKAPYNEQFF. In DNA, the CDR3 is TGTGCCAGCAGTGAGGTATTTGGGAAAGCCCCCTACAATGAGCAGTTCTTC.

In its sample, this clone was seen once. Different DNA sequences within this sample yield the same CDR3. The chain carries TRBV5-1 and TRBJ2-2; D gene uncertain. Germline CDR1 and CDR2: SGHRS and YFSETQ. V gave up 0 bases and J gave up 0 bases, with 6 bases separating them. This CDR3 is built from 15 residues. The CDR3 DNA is TGCGCCAGCAGCTTGGCAGCACCGAACACCGGGGAGCTGTTTTTT. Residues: CASSLAAPNTGELFF.

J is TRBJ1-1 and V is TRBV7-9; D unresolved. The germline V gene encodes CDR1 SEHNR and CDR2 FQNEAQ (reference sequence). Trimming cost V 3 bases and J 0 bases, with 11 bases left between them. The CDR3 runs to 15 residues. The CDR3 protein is CASSFARSMNTEAFF. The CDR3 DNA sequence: TGTGCCAGCAGCTTCGCACGAAGTATGAACACTGAAGCTTTCTTT.

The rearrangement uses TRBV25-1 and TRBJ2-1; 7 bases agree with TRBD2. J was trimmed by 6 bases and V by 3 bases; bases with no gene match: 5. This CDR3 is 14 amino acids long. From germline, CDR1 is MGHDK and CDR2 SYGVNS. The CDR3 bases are TGTGCCAGCAGTGATCCGACGGGGGGCAATGAGCAGTTCTTC. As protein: CASSDPTGGNEQFF. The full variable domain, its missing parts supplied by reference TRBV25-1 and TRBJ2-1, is EADIYQTPRYLVIGTGKKITLECSQTMGHDKMYWYQQDPGMELHLIHYSYGVNSTEKGDLSSESTVSRIRTEHFPLTLESARPSHTSQYLCASSDPTGGNEQFFGPGTRLTVL.